The T cell receptor (beta chain) described here comes from a study of blood T cells in healthy people across ages. Germline V lookup: CDR1 MNHNS, CDR2 SASEGT. Germline trimming cut 6 bases from V and 7 bases from J; bases unmatched to any gene: 3. The CDR3 has 14 residues. This clonotype came up a few times. The antigen remains unidentified. Whole-study results and caveats: The lack of PBMC sorting stopped any conclusive naive versus antigen-experienced comparison. Diversity estimates drawn from one million T cells were deemed underestimates.

Next came a second PCR, run for about 6 to 11 cycles, which used a sample-barcoded 5' primer along with a J-beta primer mix. TCRdb called the 5' RACE reads again in MiXCR, with one record for every CDR3 protein. Altogether hundreds of thousands of distinct CDR3 sequences are present, roughly 32% being singletons, with the ten largest covering 15%. The sequenced sample was blood. V is TRBV6-1 and J is TRBJ2-2; 12 positions match TRBD2. The clonotype originates from a woman older than 75 in good health. DNA for the CDR3: TGTGCCAGCAGACTAGCGGGGGGATACGGGGAGCTGTTTTTT. This gives the protein CASRLAGGYGELFF.